This record concerns one TCR beta chain sequence. This sample was taken from a study of T cell responses to AZD1222 COVID-19 vaccine. V gave up 0 bases and J gave up 3 bases, with 9 bases separating them. This CDR3 comprises 15 residues. CDR1 is LNHNV, CDR2 YYDKDF, per germline (reference sequence). Method: immunoSEQ multiplex PCR; TCRdb's copy keeps in-frame clones and lacks some. The table has about 180,000 clones, around nine tenths seen once; the top ten hold around 7.9%. The V gene is TRBV15, the J gene TRBJ1-5; no reliable D call. This receptor was obtained from an adult in good health. The source material was peripheral blood, sampled on day 0 of AZD1222 vaccination. The DNA for the CDR3 is TGTGCCACCAGCAGAGAAAGGGATGACAATCAGCCCCAGCATTTT. It encodes CATSRERDDNQPQHF.